This T cell receptor (beta chain) was recorded in a study of CD4 T cells in relation to SARS-CoV-2 and coronaviruses. As for this clone: Its antigen is still unknown.

CDR1 is MGHRA and CDR2 is YSYEKL in the germline V gene. There are 14 residues in the CDR3. V lost 4 bases and J 7 bases, leaving 14 bases between the germline ends. Sequencing used immunoSEQ multiplex PCR; TCRdb keeps in-frame clones, though not all of them. The sample has about 36,000 clones; 77% are singletons. CD4 enrichment then naive enrichment separated naive from memory CD4+ cells. This TCR was recovered from an adult with COVID-19. V and J are TRBV4-1 and TRBJ2-1, with a tentative D call TRBD2 (6 bases). The sequenced sample consisted of memory CD4+ T cells from PBMCs, cultured in vitro. CDR3 in DNA: TGCGCCAGCAGCCGCCTACTAGCTCCTAATGAGCAGTTCTTC. As protein: CASSRLLAPNEQFF.